The 32 T cell receptor beta chains reported below all come from one sample, sequenced in a study of cytomegalovirus exposure and HLA in healthy donors. Primers included in the PCR were 60 Vbeta and 13 Jbeta primers. The table came from immunoSEQ multiplex PCR; TCRdb's copy has only in-frame clones and leaves some out. The data show about 150,000 clones, around 79% seen once. The sequenced sample was PBMCs. Source of these receptors: a human donor in good health.

The chain is built from TRBV7-9 and TRBJ2-1; TRBD2 might be the D (7 bases). The CDR3 extends over 15 amino acids. Trimming removed 3 bases at V and 3 bases at J, with 12 bases between. Germline-derived CDR1 and CDR2 are SEHNR and FQNEAQ (reference sequence). The CDR3 here is CASSFGGLLYNEQFF. DNA of the CDR3: TGTGCCAGCAGCTTCGGGGGGCTACTCTACAATGAGCAGTTCTTC. Using reference TRBV7-9 and TRBJ2-1 for the parts outside the CDR3, the full variable domain is DTGVSQNPRHKITKRGQNVTFRCDPISEHNRLYWYRQTLGQGPEFLTYFQNEAQLEKSRLLSDRFSAERPKGSFSTLEIQRTEQGDSAMYLCASSFGGLLYNEQFFGPGTRLTVL.

V usage is TRBV2 and J usage is TRBJ2-1, with 8 positions matching TRBD2. The junction had 7 bases not matched to a gene; V was cut back by 3 bases and J by 6 bases. CDR1 is SNHLY, CDR2 FYNNEI, per germline. The CDR3 consists of 15 residues. The CDR3: CASSEEAGAINEQFF. CDR3 DNA: TGTGCCAGCAGTGAGGAAGCGGGAGCGATCAATGAGCAGTTCTTC.

This clone was observed a few times. The chain has TRBV7-8 and TRBJ2-7; possibly TRBD1 for D (6 bases). The CDR3 covers 13 residues. Deletions cut 5 bases from V and 3 bases from J, with 11 bases between. Germline V CDR1 and CDR2: SGHVS, FQNEAQ. CDR3 coding DNA: TGTGCCAGCAGCGGGGGCAGCAGCTACGAGCAGTACTTC. Protein sequence: CASSGGSSYEQYF.

The rearrangement uses TRBV4-2 and TRBJ2-7; weak D call: TRBD2 (6 bases). V was clipped by 1 base and J by 7 bases, with 20 bases between them. Germline V gene sequence: CDR1 LGHNA, CDR2 YNFKEQ. The CDR3 has 16 amino acids. The CDR3 sequence: CASSQVRGSGIQEQYF. The CDR3 DNA reads as TGTGCCAGCAGCCAAGTGAGGGGTAGCGGTATCCAAGAGCAGTACTTC.

J is TRBJ1-2 and V is TRBV30; 10 bases map to TRBD1. This CDR3 contains 15 residues. V was clipped by 5 bases and J by 6 bases; unmatched bases: 12. CDR1 is GTSNPN, CDR2 SVGIG, per germline (reference sequence). The CDR3 region is CAWRKPGQGSDGYTF. CDR3 sequence (DNA): TGTGCCTGGCGTAAACCGGGACAGGGGTCGGATGGCTACACCTTC. Using reference TRBV30 and TRBJ1-2 for the parts outside the CDR3, the full variable domain is SQTIHQWPATLVQPVGSPLSLECTVEGTSNPNLYWYRQAAGRGLQLLFYSVGIGQISSEVPQNLSASRPQDRQFILSSKKLLLSDSGFYLCAWRKPGQGSDGYTFGSGTRLTVV.

This sequence joins TRBV11-2 and TRBJ2-5; TRBD2 matches 9 bases. V lost 1 base, J lost 1 base, and 7 bases stayed unmatched. The CDR3 spans 17 residues. CDR1 and CDR2 (germline): SGHAT, FQNNGV. The chain's CDR3 is CASSLVSGLASQETQYF. The CDR3 DNA is TGTGCCAGCAGCTTAGTTTCCGGACTAGCGTCCCAAGAGACCCAGTACTTC.

This chain's CDR3 is CASKYDRVYNSPLHF. The CDR3 coding sequence is TGTGCCAGCAAGTACGACAGGGTCTATAATTCACCCCTCCACTTT. This chain uses TRBV7-2 with TRBJ1-6, with 7 bases fitting TRBD1. The ends lost 7 bases at V and 3 bases at J; junction bases unmatched: 6. The CDR3 is made up of 15 amino acids. Germline CDR1 and CDR2: SGHTA and FQGNSA.

J is TRBJ2-7 and V is TRBV6-5; TRBD2 matches 9 bases. Losses at the gene ends were 7 bases for V and 2 bases for J; bases not matched to a gene: 9. Germline CDR1 MNHEY, CDR2 SVGAGI. CDR3 length: 15 residues. In nucleotides, the CDR3 is TGTGCCAGCACACTAGGGCGGGGGGGACCCTACGAGCAGTACTTC. Protein product: CASTLGRGGPYEQYF.

A single count supports this clone. The rearrangement links TRBV6-1 to TRBJ1-2; 9 nucleotides agree with TRBD1. The CDR3 spans 15 residues. V was clipped by 9 bases and J by 3 bases; unmatched bases: 11. The germline CDR1 and CDR2 sequences are MNHNS and SASEGT. The CDR3 sequence is CASRDRGTGDYGYTF. In nucleotides, the CDR3 is TGTGCCAGTAGAGACAGGGGGACTGGGGACTATGGCTACACCTTC.

The CDR3 DNA follows: TGTGCCAGCAGCTTAGGGCGAGGCCTCGGTTGGCCTGGGTGGGAGCAGTACTTC. It encodes CASSLGRGLGWPGWEQYF. The chain couples TRBV11-2 to TRBJ2-7; unclear D gene. This CDR3 region has 18 residues. The germline gives CDR1 SGHAT, CDR2 FQNNGV. V lost 1 base, J lost 7 bases, and 26 bases lay in between.

About this clone itself: One end of the junction fails to match germline, which may point to a read error. The genes are TRBV20-1 and TRBJ1-2; the D gene is possibly TRBD1 (6 bases). Germline loops: CDR1 DFQATT, CDR2 SNEGSKA (reference sequence). This CDR3 contains 11 residues. The CDR3 here is CSASDSYGYPF. CDR3 in DNA: TGCAGTGCCTCGGACAGCTATGGCTACCCCTTC.

CDR3 in amino acids: CATGEFNQPQHF. CDR3 in DNA: TGTGCCACAGGGGAGTTTAATCAGCCCCAGCATTTT. The chain is built from TRBV6-1 and TRBJ1-5; D might be TRBD1 (6 bases). Trimming shortened V by 10 bases and J by 4 bases, and 11 bases separated the two germline ends. The CDR3 runs to 12 residues. Germline-derived CDR1 and CDR2 are MNHNS and SASEGT.

This clone has a single count. Other DNA sequences in the sample encode the same CDR3. The rearrangement joins TRBV7-3 to TRBJ2-5; TRBD1 aligns across 9 bases. The CDR3 loop spans 13 amino acids. Unmatched junction bases numbered 0, after V lost 5 bases and J lost 2 bases. Germline values: CDR1 SGHTA, CDR2 FQGTGA. This chain's CDR3 is CASSGTGQETQYF. The DNA of the CDR3 is TGTGCCAGCAGCGGGACAGGGCAAGAGACCCAGTACTTC.

This sequence joins TRBV5-4 and TRBJ2-3; TRBD2 aligns across 7 bases. Germline V gene data show CDR1 as SGHNT and CDR2 as YYREEE (reference sequence). The ends lost 0 bases at V and 0 bases at J; junction bases unmatched: 7. The CDR3 has 17 residues. CDR3 residues: CASSLAGGGSSTDTQYF. The CDR3 bases are TGTGCCAGCAGCTTGGCTGGGGGGGGATCTAGCACAGATACGCAGTATTTT.

The chain carries TRBV5-1 and TRBJ2-5; tentative D call: TRBD2 (5 bases). The CDR3 is 13 residues long. CDR1 is SGHRS and CDR2 is YFSETQ in the germline V gene. The V gene lost 0 bases and the J gene lost 2 bases, with 5 bases spanning the gap. CDR3 residues: CASSLGLQETQYF. CDR3 DNA sequence: TGCGCCAGCAGCTTGGGACTACAAGAGACCCAGTACTTC.

V and J are TRBV5-4 and TRBJ1-1, with 7 bases that match TRBD1. This CDR3 has 11 amino acids. Germline assignment: CDR1 SGHNT and CDR2 YYREEE (reference sequence). The J segment lost 8 bases and the V segment lost 4 bases, leaving 2 bases of the junction unmatched. CDR3 nucleotide sequence: TGTGCCAGCAGCCAACAGGGGGAAGCTTTCTTT. It yields the protein CASSQQGEAFF.

This chain uses TRBV6-1 with TRBJ2-3; TRBD2 matches 10 bases. Germline V gives CDR1 MNHNS, CDR2 SASEGT. Trimming took 4 bases from V and 0 from J; bases not matched to a gene: 1. There are 15 residues in the CDR3. In nucleotides, the CDR3 is TGTGCCAGCAGTGGACTAGCGGGTAGCACAGATACGCAGTATTTT. Translated: CASSGLAGSTDTQYF.

The chain is built from TRBV10-2 and TRBJ1-6; 9 positions agree with TRBD1. V lost 6 bases to trimming and J lost 5 bases; unmatched junction nucleotides: 8. This CDR3 contains 16 residues. CDR1 WSHSY and CDR2 SAAADI come from the germline V gene. In nucleotides, the CDR3 is TGCGCCAGCAGCGGACAGGGGAGGATCGATAATTCACCCCTCCACTTT. Its protein product is CASSGQGRIDNSPLHF.

The rearrangement uses TRBV15 and TRBJ2-3; 12 positions agree with TRBD1. The CDR3 covers 14 residues. Trimming at V came to 10 bases and at J to 4 bases, leaving 6 bases not matched to a gene. Germline CDR1 and CDR2: LNHNV and YYDKDF (reference sequence). The CDR3: CAIRRDRGPDTQYF. The CDR3 DNA is TGTGCCATACGAAGGGACAGGGGGCCAGATACGCAGTATTTT.

This chain links TRBV7-9 with TRBJ2-1; 11 positions agree with TRBD2. The ends lost 3 bases at V and 12 bases at J; junction bases unmatched: 10. CDR1 and CDR2 from the germline V gene are SEHNR and FQNEAQ (reference sequence). The CDR3 has 15 amino acids. The CDR3 DNA reads as TGTGCCAGCAGCTTCGGGCTAGCGGGAGGTTGGGGGCAGTTCTTC. It translates to CASSFGLAGGWGQFF.

The chain combines TRBV18 with TRBJ1-3; D is undetermined. The CDR3 sequence is 15 residues long. V was clipped by 1 base and J by 4 bases, with 11 bases between them. Germline V gene lookup returns CDR1 KGHSH and CDR2 LQKENI. CDR3 bases: TGTGCCAGCTCACCACTTTCCACAGTGGGAAACACCATATATTTT. Its protein is CASSPLSTVGNTIYF.

The chain couples TRBV2 to TRBJ2-7; perhaps TRBD1 as D (6 bases). Germline CDR1 reads SNHLY; CDR2 reads FYNNEI. The CDR3 spans 12 residues. Trimming shortened V by 7 bases and J by 3 bases, and 10 bases separated the two germline ends. The DNA for the CDR3 is TGTGCCAGCAAACAGGGTAGCTACGAGCAGTACTTC. It specifies CASKQGSYEQYF.

V gene TRBV7-9 combines with J gene TRBJ2-7; D is ambiguous. Trimming pared 2 bases from V and 4 bases from J, leaving 9 bases between. Germline V gives CDR1 SEHNR, CDR2 FQNEAQ (reference sequence). The CDR3 loop spans 13 amino acids. The CDR3 reads CASSLREQYEQYF. CDR3 bases: TGTGCCAGCAGCTTAAGAGAACAGTACGAGCAGTACTTC.

This clone turned up a few times. This chain joins TRBV5-5 and TRBJ1-1, with D unclear. V lost 2 bases to trimming and J lost 5 bases, with 7 bases between them. CDR3 length: 12 amino acids. Per the germline V gene, CDR1 is SGHKS and CDR2 is YYEKEE (reference sequence). CDR3 nucleotide sequence: TGTGCCAGCAGCTTTTCCGGGACTGAAGCTTTCTTT. Protein: CASSFSGTEAFF.

The chain's CDR3 is CASKQVSNTGELFF. DNA for the CDR3: TGCGCCAGCAAACAGGTTTCGAACACCGGGGAGCTGTTTTTT. The chain carries TRBV5-1 and TRBJ2-2, with D maybe TRBD1 (5 bases). Germline-derived CDR1 and CDR2 are SGHRS and YFSETQ. Trimming took off 6 bases at V and 0 bases at J, with 9 bases between the two ends. The CDR3 spans 14 residues.

The chain carries TRBV27 and TRBJ1-5, with TRBD1 matching 7 bases. There are 18 residues in the CDR3. Germline values: CDR1 MNHEY, CDR2 SMNVEV (reference sequence). Unmatched junction bases numbered 14, after V lost 0 bases and J lost 6 bases. DNA for the CDR3: TGTGCCAGCAGTTTATCCCCCCCCGACAGGGTGGTAATTCAGCCCCAGCATTTT. Translated, it gives CASSLSPPDRVVIQPQHF.

The CDR3 DNA reads TGTGCCAGCAACTCTCGGGGCTACGAGCAGTACTTC. The encoded protein is CASNSRGYEQYF. The chain employs TRBV7-9 and TRBJ2-7; D possibly corresponds to TRBD2 (5 bases). Trimming shortened V by 7 bases and J by 3 bases, and 10 bases separated the two germline ends. This CDR3 region has 12 residues. Germline V lookup: CDR1 SEHNR, CDR2 FQNEAQ (reference sequence).

The DNA of the CDR3 is TGCGCCAGCAGTCAATCCGACAGGGGGTATGGCTACACCTTC. It specifies CASSQSDRGYGYTF. The chain combines TRBV23-1 with TRBJ1-2; 9 bases are shared with TRBD1. TRBV23-1 is flagged as an ORF with uncertain function. This CDR3 contains 14 residues. The V segment lost 0 bases and the J segment 5 bases; nucleotides outside the gene matches: 1.

This chain links TRBV18 with TRBJ1-1; D is possibly TRBD1 (6 bases). V was cut by 3 bases and J by 1 base, with 15 bases left in between. CDR1 is KGHSH, CDR2 LQKENI, per germline. CDR3 length equals 16 residues. The CDR3 spells CASSPLRGGRNTEAFF. CDR3 nucleotide sequence: TGTGCCAGCTCACCCCTGAGGGGGGGTAGGAACACTGAAGCTTTCTTT.

The chain has TRBV11-2 and TRBJ1-2; 11 nucleotides match TRBD1. V dropped 5 bases and J dropped 4; count of bases not matched to a gene: 6. The CDR3 length is 15 residues. The germline gives CDR1 SGHAT, CDR2 FQNNGV. The CDR3 nucleotides are TGTGCCAGCAGCCCACGGACAGGGGGCGTCTATGGCTACACCTTC. Its translation is CASSPRTGGVYGYTF.

The rearrangement uses TRBV7-8 and TRBJ2-2; D is uncertain. CDR1 and CDR2 from the germline V gene are SGHVS and FQNEAQ. Trimming cost V 2 bases and J 0 bases, with 10 bases left between them. The CDR3 is 16 amino acids. CDR3 nucleotides: TGTGCCAGCAGCTTATCGGCGGTTGCGAACACCGGGGAGCTGTTTTTT. Protein: CASSLSAVANTGELFF. The full variable domain, with the rest looked up from reference TRBV7-8 and TRBJ2-2, is GAGVSQSPRYKVAKRGQDVALRCDPISGHVSLFWYQQALGQGPEFLTYFQNEAQLDKSGLPSDRFFAERPEGSVSTLKIQRTQQEDSAVYLCASSLSAVANTGELFFGEGSRLTVL.

The chain combines TRBV6-1 with TRBJ1-2, with D uncertain. Deletions cut 2 bases from V and 1 base from J, with 11 bases between. In germline, CDR1 is MNHNS, CDR2 SASEGT. CDR3 length: 15 amino acids. CDR3 nucleotides: TGTGCCAGCAGTGAAATGGGCGAACTTAACTATGGCTACACCTTC. Its translation: CASSEMGELNYGYTF.